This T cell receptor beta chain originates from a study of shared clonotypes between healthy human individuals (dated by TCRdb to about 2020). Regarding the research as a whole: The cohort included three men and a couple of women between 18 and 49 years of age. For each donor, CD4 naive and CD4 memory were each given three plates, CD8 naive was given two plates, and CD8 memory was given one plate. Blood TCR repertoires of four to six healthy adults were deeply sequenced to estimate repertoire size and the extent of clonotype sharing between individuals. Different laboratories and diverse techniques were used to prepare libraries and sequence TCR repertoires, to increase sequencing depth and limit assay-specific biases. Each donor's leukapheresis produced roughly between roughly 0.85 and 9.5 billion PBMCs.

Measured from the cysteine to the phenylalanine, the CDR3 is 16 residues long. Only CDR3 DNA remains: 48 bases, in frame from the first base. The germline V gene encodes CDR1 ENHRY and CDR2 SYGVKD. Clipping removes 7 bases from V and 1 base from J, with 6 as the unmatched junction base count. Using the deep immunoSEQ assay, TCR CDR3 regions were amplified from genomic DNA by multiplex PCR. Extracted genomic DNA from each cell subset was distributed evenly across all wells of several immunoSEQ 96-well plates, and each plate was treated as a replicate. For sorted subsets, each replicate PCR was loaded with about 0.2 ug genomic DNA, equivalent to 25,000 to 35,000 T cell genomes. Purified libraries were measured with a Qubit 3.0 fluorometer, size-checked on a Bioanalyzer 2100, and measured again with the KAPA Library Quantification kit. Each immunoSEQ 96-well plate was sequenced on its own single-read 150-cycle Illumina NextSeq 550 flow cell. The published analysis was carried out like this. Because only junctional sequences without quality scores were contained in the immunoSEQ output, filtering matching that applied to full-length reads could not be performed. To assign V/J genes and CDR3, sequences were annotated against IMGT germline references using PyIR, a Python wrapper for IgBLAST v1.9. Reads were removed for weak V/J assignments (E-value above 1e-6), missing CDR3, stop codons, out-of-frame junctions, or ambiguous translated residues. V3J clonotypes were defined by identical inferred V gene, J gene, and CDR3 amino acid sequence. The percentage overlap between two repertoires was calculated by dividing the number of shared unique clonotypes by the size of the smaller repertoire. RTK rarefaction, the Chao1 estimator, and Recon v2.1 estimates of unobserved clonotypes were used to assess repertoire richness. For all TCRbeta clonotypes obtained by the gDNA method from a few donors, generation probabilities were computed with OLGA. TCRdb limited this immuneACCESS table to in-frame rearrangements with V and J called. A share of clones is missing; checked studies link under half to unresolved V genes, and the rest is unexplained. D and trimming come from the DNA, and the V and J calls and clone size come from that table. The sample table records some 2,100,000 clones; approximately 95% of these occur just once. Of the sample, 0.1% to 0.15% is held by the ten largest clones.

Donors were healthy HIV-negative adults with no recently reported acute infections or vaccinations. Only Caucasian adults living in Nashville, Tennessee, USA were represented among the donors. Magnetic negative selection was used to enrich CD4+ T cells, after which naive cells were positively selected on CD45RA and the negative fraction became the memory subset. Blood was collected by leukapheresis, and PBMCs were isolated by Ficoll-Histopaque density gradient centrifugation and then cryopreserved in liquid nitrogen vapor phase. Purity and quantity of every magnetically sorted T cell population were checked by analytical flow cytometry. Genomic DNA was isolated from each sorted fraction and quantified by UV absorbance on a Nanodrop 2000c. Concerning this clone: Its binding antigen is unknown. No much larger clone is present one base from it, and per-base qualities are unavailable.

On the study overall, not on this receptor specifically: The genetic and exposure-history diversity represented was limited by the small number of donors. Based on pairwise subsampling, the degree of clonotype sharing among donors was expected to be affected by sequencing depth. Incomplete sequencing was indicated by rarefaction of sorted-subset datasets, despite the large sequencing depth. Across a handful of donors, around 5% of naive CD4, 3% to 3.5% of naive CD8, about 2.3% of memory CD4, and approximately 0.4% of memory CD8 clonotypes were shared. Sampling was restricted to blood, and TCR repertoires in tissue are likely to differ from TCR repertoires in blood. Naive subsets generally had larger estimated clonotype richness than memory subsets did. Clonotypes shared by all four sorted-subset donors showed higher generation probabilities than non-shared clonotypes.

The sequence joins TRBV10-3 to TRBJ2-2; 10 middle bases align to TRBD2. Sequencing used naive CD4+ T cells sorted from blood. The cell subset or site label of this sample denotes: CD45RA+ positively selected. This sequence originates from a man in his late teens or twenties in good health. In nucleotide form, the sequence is TGTGCCATCAATATGACTAGCGGGTGGAACACCGGGGAGCTGTTTTTT. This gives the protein CAINMTSGWNTGELFF.